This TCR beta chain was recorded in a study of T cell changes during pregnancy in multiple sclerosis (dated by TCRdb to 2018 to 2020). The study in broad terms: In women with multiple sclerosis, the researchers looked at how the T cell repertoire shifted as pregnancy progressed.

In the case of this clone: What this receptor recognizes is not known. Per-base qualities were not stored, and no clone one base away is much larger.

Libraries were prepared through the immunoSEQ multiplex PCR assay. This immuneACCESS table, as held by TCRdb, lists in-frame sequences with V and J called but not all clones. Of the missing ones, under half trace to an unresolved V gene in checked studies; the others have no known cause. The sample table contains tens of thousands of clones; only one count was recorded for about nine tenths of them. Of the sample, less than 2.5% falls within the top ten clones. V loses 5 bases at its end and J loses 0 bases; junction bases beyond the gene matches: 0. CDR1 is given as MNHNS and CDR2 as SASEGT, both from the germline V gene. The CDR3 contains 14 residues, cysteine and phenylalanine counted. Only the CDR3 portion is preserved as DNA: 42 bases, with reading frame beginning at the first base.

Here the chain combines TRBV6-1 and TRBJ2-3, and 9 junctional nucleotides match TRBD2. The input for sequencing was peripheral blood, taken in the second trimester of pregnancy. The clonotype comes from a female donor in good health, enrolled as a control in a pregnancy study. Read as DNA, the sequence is TGTGCCAGCAGTCTAGCGGGGAGCACAGATACGCAGTATTTT. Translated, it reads CASSLAGSTDTQYF.